These 11 T cell receptor beta chains came from one sample sequenced in a study of blood T cell repertoires in COVID-19. TCRdb keeps only in-frame clones here, not all; method: immunoSEQ multiplex PCR. Of tens of thousands of clones in the sample, over 80% are singletons; the top ten hold approximately 14%. Material for sequencing was peripheral blood. The receptors come from a woman over 75 with acute or convalescent COVID-19.

This clone is classed as medium-sized. V and J are TRBV7-9 and TRBJ2-7, with D unresolved. Trimming stripped 1 base from V and 0 bases from J, with 10 bases between. Germline CDR1 SEHNR, CDR2 FQNEAQ (reference sequence). This CDR3 region has 15 residues. This chain's CDR3 is CASSLGQQPSYEQYF. The CDR3 DNA sequence: TGTGCCAGCAGCTTAGGTCAACAGCCCTCCTACGAGCAGTACTTC.

This clone turned up a few times. The chain recombines TRBV6-1 with TRBJ2-2; TRBD1 might be the D (5 bases). Between the trimmed V and J ends, which lost 1 base and 0 bases, there was a span of 6 bases. From germline, CDR1 is MNHNS and CDR2 SASEGT. CDR3 length: 15 residues. The CDR3 DNA is TGTGCCAGCAGTGAAGGGACACCGAACACCGGGGAGCTGTTTTTT. Protein: CASSEGTPNTGELFF.

This chain connects TRBV11-1 to TRBJ2-1; 9 bases align to TRBD2. V was clipped by 2 bases and J by 8 bases; unmatched bases: 10. Germline V CDR1 and CDR2: SGHAT, FQDESV (reference sequence). This CDR3 has 16 residues. For the CDR3, the DNA is TGTGCCAGCAGCTTACTCGCGGGAGGGGGTAGGGATGAGCAGTTCTTC. This sequence encodes CASSLLAGGGRDEQFF.

This rearrangement joins TRBV28 to TRBJ1-2, with 9 positions matching TRBD1. Germline V gene lookup returns CDR1 MDHEN and CDR2 SYDVKM. V dropped 6 bases and J dropped 5; count of bases not matched to a gene: 13. The CDR3 is 16 amino acids. CDR3 bases: TGTGCCAGCAGCCCTGCCGGGACAGGGAAGGGGTATGGCTACACCTTC. It is translated as CASSPAGTGKGYGYTF.

This clone was seen a single time. The rearrangement links TRBV28 to TRBJ2-7; D is possibly TRBD2 (6 bases). The ends were cut back, 3 bases at V and 4 bases at J, with 19 bases in the middle. This CDR3 is built from 16 residues. Germline values: CDR1 MDHEN, CDR2 SYDVKM. CDR3 bases: TGTGCCAGCAGTTTTGGGGACCCCTCGGGGGTTTACGAGCAGTACTTC. This translates into CASSFGDPSGVYEQYF.

The CDR3, as DNA: TGTGCCAGCAGCTTAGGAGGCAGCCATACCGGGGAGCTGTTTTTT. Translating gives CASSLGGSHTGELFF. The chain is built from TRBV11-2 and TRBJ2-2; unclear D gene. V was clipped by 1 base and J by 5 bases, with 11 bases between them. Germline V gene sequence: CDR1 SGHAT, CDR2 FQNNGV. The CDR3 spans 15 residues.

This clone appeared a single time. CDR3 region: CAIRIDRGGNTEAFF. CDR3 nucleotide sequence: TGTGCCATCAGGATAGACAGGGGAGGGAACACTGAAGCTTTCTTT. This chain connects TRBV10-3 to TRBJ1-1; 8 bases align to TRBD1. Germline trimming cut 6 bases from V and 1 base from J; bases unmatched to any gene: 7. Germline values: CDR1 ENHRY, CDR2 SYGVKD. The CDR3 totals 15 residues.

This clone was observed a few times. The sample holds other DNA sequences that translate to the same CDR3. This chain links TRBV28 with TRBJ1-1; 7 positions match TRBD1. Germline CDR1 is MDHEN and CDR2 is SYDVKM. This CDR3 contains 15 residues. Trimming at V came to 2 bases and at J to 2 bases, leaving 5 bases not matched to a gene. The CDR3, as DNA: TGTGCCAGCAGTTTACCGGGACAGCTTAACACTGAAGCTTTCTTT. Translating gives CASSLPGQLNTEAFF.

This clone has ten or more counts. The rearrangement joins TRBV7-9 to TRBJ2-7, with 11 bases lining up with TRBD1. This CDR3 is built from 16 residues. Germline CDR1 SEHNR, CDR2 FQNEAQ (reference sequence). V shed 4 bases and J 0 bases; nucleotides not matched to a gene: 5. This CDR3 is CASSSRTGGPSYEQYF. The CDR3 DNA reads as TGTGCCAGCAGCTCAAGGACAGGGGGCCCCTCCTACGAGCAGTACTTC.

This clone is classed as medium-sized (0.01 to 0.1%). The gene calls are TRBV20-1 and TRBJ2-1; D perhaps matches TRBD1 (5 bases). This CDR3 region has 13 residues. Germline V gene sequence: CDR1 DFQATT, CDR2 SNEGSKA (reference sequence). V was trimmed by 3 bases and J by 3 bases, leaving 9 bases between them. The CDR3, as DNA: TGCAGTGCTAGTGTACAGGACTACAATGAGCAGTTCTTC. Protein sequence: CSASVQDYNEQFF.

The CDR3 spells CASRAPKTGLAVYNEQFF. The CDR3 nucleotides read TGTGCCAGCAGGGCCCCCAAAACAGGACTAGCGGTTTACAATGAGCAGTTCTTC. The V and J genes are TRBV6-4 and TRBJ2-1; TRBD2 agrees at 10 bases. This CDR3 spans 18 amino acids. V dropped 6 bases and J dropped 4; count of bases not matched to a gene: 15. In germline, CDR1 is MRHNA, CDR2 SNTAGT.